Each of the 26 T cell receptor beta chains below was sequenced from the same sample in a study of cytomegalovirus exposure and HLA in healthy donors. This PCR relied on a set of 60 Vbeta primers and 13 Jbeta primers. Clones were read by immunoSEQ multiplex PCR, and TCRdb kept only the in-frame ones, dropping some. The sample comprises about 36,000 clones, over 60% of which are singletons, and over 6.5% rests with the top ten. Sequencing used PBMCs. Receptor source: a man younger than 45 in good health and CMV-seronegative.

This clone occurred a few times. The chain joins TRBV4-3 to TRBJ2-3, with 10 bases that match TRBD1. Germline CDR1 and CDR2: LGHNA and YSLEER. V shed 0 bases, J shed 7 bases, and the junction held 10 bases outside the gene matches. The CDR3 runs 17 residues. In DNA, the CDR3 is TGCGCCAGCAGCCAAGATGTGGACAGGGGGATTGCGAATACGCAGTATTTT. It codes for CASSQDVDRGIANTQYF.

The chain links TRBV19 to TRBJ1-1; 8 nucleotides match TRBD1. The V gene's germline CDR1 is LNHDA and CDR2 SQIVND (reference sequence). CDR3 size: 14 residues. J gave up 5 bases and V 4 bases, and 6 bases lay outside the gene matches. The CDR3 sequence: CASSTRQGRTEAFF. As DNA, the CDR3 is TGTGCCAGTAGTACGAGACAGGGGAGGACTGAAGCTTTCTTT.

The count of this clone is one. V gene TRBV18 combines with J gene TRBJ2-3; 10 nucleotides match TRBD1. The CDR3 consists of 14 residues. CDR1 KGHSH and CDR2 LQKENI come from the germline V gene. Trimming cost V 5 bases and J 4 bases; bases outside gene matches: 3. The CDR3 here is CASSIGQGADTQYF. In DNA, the CDR3 is TGTGCCAGCTCAATAGGACAGGGGGCAGATACGCAGTATTTT.

This chain joins TRBV5-1 and TRBJ2-2; TRBD2 aligns across 7 bases. CDR3 length: 15 amino acids. V dropped 1 base and J dropped 2; count of bases not matched to a gene: 2. CDR1 and CDR2 from the germline V gene are SGHRS and YFSETQ. In DNA form, the CDR3 reads TGCGCCAGCAGCTTGCCTAGCGGTAACACCGGGGAGCTGTTTTTT. Its translation is CASSLPSGNTGELFF. The full variable domain, completed using reference TRBV5-1 and TRBJ2-2, is KAGVTQTPRYLIKTRGQQVTLSCSPISGHRSVSWYQQTPGQGLQFLFEYFSETQRNKGNFPGRFSGRQFSNSRSEMNVSTLELGDSALYLCASSLPSGNTGELFFGEGSRLTVL.

In this sample, this clone turned up a few times. The V and J genes are TRBV6-5 and TRBJ1-2, with 9 positions matching TRBD1. Per the germline V gene, CDR1 is MNHEY and CDR2 is SVGAGI. The CDR3 runs to 14 residues. Trimming removed 6 bases from V and 4 bases from J; junction bases left unmatched: 6. The CDR3 DNA sequence: TGTGCCAGCAGCCGACAGGGGGGGGCCTATGGCTACACCTTC. It encodes CASSRQGGAYGYTF.

The chain is built from TRBV5-4 and TRBJ2-7; D is perhaps TRBD2 (6 bases). Trimming removed 2 bases from V and 5 bases from J, with 11 bases in between. The CDR3 is 13 amino acids. From germline, CDR1 is SGHNT and CDR2 YYREEE (reference sequence). The CDR3 nucleotides read TGTGCCAGCAGCTTAACGGGGGAAAACGAGCAGTACTTC. The encoded protein is CASSLTGENEQYF.

This clone has just a few counts. This chain uses TRBV10-3 with TRBJ2-7; D call uncertain. There are 14 residues in the CDR3. Germline CDR1 ENHRY, CDR2 SYGVKD. V was clipped by 6 bases and J by 2 bases, with 14 bases between them. CDR3 bases: TGTGCCATCAGATCTACCTCACTAACCTACGAGCAGTACTTC. Its translation: CAIRSTSLTYEQYF.

The chain has TRBV7-8 and TRBJ1-4, with 9 nucleotides matching TRBD1. The CDR3 is 14 residues long. The V segment lost 5 bases and the J segment 7 bases; nucleotides outside the gene matches: 5. Germline V gene lookup returns CDR1 SGHVS and CDR2 FQNEAQ. DNA for the CDR3: TGTGCCAGCAGCACGGGACAGGGCTCTGAAAAACTGTTTTTT. It codes for CASSTGQGSEKLFF. The complete variable domain, with remaining parts taken from reference TRBV7-8 and TRBJ1-4, reads GAGVSQSPRYKVAKRGQDVALRCDPISGHVSLFWYQQALGQGPEFLTYFQNEAQLDKSGLPSDRFFAERPEGSVSTLKIQRTQQEDSAVYLCASSTGQGSEKLFFGSGTQLSVL.

The chain recombines TRBV7-7 with TRBJ2-2; 7 bases match TRBD2. There are 15 residues in the CDR3. CDR1 SSHAT and CDR2 FNYEAQ come from the germline V gene (reference sequence). For the CDR3, the DNA is TGTGCTACCCCGGGGAGGGACCTGAACACCGGGGAGCTGTTTTTT. The encoded protein is CATPGRDLNTGELFF.

The rearrangement joins TRBV5-1 to TRBJ2-5; D uncertain. Germline V gene sequence: CDR1 SGHRS, CDR2 YFSETQ. Trimming took off 0 bases at V and 5 bases at J, with 11 bases between the two ends. The CDR3 length is 14 residues. The CDR3 reads CASSLVSTEETQYF. Here the CDR3 DNA reads TGCGCCAGCAGCTTGGTTTCTACGGAGGAGACCCAGTACTTC.

The J gene is TRBJ2-7, the V gene TRBV5-4; 8 bases fit TRBD2. CDR3 length equals 16 residues. Germline-derived CDR1 and CDR2 are SGHNT and YYREEE (reference sequence). V lost 4 bases to trimming and J lost 6 bases; unmatched junction nucleotides: 15. CDR3 bases: TGTGCCAGCAGCCGCTCCTTTAGCGGGAAGAGGTTCGAGCAGTACTTC. Its translation is CASSRSFSGKRFEQYF.

V usage is TRBV7-2 and J usage is TRBJ1-4, with unresolved D. The CDR3 totals 11 residues. CDR1 is SGHTA, CDR2 FQGNSA, per germline. V gave up 5 bases and J gave up 7 bases, with 5 bases separating them. CDR3: CASSASEKLFF. The CDR3, as DNA: TGTGCCAGCAGCGCGAGTGAAAAACTGTTTTTT.

CDR3 bases: TGTGCCAGCAGTTACGACAACTACGAGCAGTACTTC. It specifies CASSYDNYEQYF. This chain links TRBV6-5 with TRBJ2-7; D is ambiguous. Per germline, CDR1 MNHEY and CDR2 SVGAGI. The ends were cut back, 2 bases at V and 3 bases at J, with 5 bases in the middle. The CDR3 totals 12 residues.

The chain recombines TRBV13 with TRBJ2-2, with 7 positions matching TRBD1. V dropped 4 bases and J dropped 7; count of bases not matched to a gene: 9. There are 15 residues in the CDR3. CDR1 is PRHDT, CDR2 FYEKMQ, per germline (reference sequence). CDR3: CASSYRDSLGGELFF. The CDR3 DNA follows: TGTGCCAGCAGCTACCGGGACAGCTTGGGCGGGGAGCTGTTTTTT.

This chain connects TRBV28 to TRBJ1-3; a weak D match, TRBD1 (6 bases). V was trimmed by 1 base and J by 5 bases, leaving 9 bases between them. Per the germline V gene, CDR1 is MDHEN and CDR2 is SYDVKM. The CDR3 sequence is 14 residues long. The CDR3 DNA reads as TGTGCCAGCAGTTTATTGCAGGGGAGAAACACCATATATTTT. This translates into CASSLLQGRNTIYF.

This chain links TRBV4-1 with TRBJ2-3; possibly TRBD2 for D (6 bases). Germline CDR1 and CDR2: MGHRA and YSYEKL. This CDR3 comprises 13 residues. With 4 bases removed from V and 8 bases from J, the gap between germline ends came to 13 bases. CDR3 nucleotide sequence: TGCGCCAGCAGCCTTCCTAGGAGGGGTACGCAGTATTTT. Encoded protein: CASSLPRRGTQYF.

The CDR3 region is CASSSLRSTEAFF. The CDR3 DNA follows: TGTGCCAGCAGCTCGTTGAGGAGCACTGAAGCTTTCTTT. The V gene is TRBV11-1, the J gene TRBJ1-1, with unresolved D. With 4 bases removed from V and 4 bases from J, the gap between germline ends came to 10 bases. The CDR3 is made up of 13 amino acids. Germline-derived CDR1 and CDR2 are SGHAT and FQDESV (reference sequence).

The rearrangement links TRBV6-5 to TRBJ1-5, with D maybe TRBD1 (5 bases). The germline V gene encodes CDR1 MNHEY and CDR2 SVGAGI. This CDR3 contains 12 residues. V was clipped by 4 bases and J by 6 bases, with 7 bases between them. Here the CDR3 reads CASSSGIQPQHF. In nucleotides, the CDR3 is TGTGCCAGCAGTTCAGGGATTCAGCCCCAGCATTTT.

The chain recombines TRBV7-9 with TRBJ2-5, with D possibly matching TRBD2 (5 bases). The V gene's germline CDR1 is SEHNR and CDR2 FQNEAQ (reference sequence). V gave up 5 bases and J gave up 1 base, with 8 bases separating them. The CDR3 is 13 amino acids. The CDR3 DNA reads TGTGCCAGCAGCCCGGACTCCCAAGAGACCCAGTACTTC. It encodes CASSPDSQETQYF.

The chain links TRBV11-3 to TRBJ2-1; 9 bases agree with TRBD2. This CDR3 contains 15 residues. Germline values: CDR1 SGHNT, CDR2 YENEEA. V shed 3 bases and J 0 bases; nucleotides not matched to a gene: 0. CDR3 protein: CASSFSGSSYNEQFF. CDR3 bases: TGTGCCAGCAGCTTTAGCGGGAGCTCCTACAATGAGCAGTTCTTC.

This chain connects TRBV6-5 to TRBJ2-7, with D perhaps matching TRBD1 (6 bases). This CDR3 region has 15 residues. V dropped 3 bases and J dropped 1 base, with 13 bases sitting between them. Germline loops: CDR1 MNHEY, CDR2 SVGAGI. In DNA form, the CDR3 reads TGTGCCAGCAGTTATCAGACAGGAGCATCCTACGAGCAGTACTTC. This sequence encodes CASSYQTGASYEQYF.

The chain couples TRBV7-2 to TRBJ2-7; D is uncertain. V lost 5 bases, J lost 2 bases, and 13 bases lay in between. Germline CDR1 is SGHTA and CDR2 is FQGNSA. This CDR3 contains 14 residues. The CDR3 DNA sequence: TGTGCCAGCAGCGAGAGATCTAGAACCTACGAGCAGTACTTC. It encodes CASSERSRTYEQYF.

This clone came up a few times. J is TRBJ1-2 and V is TRBV28, with D maybe TRBD1 (6 bases). Per the germline V gene, CDR1 is MDHEN and CDR2 is SYDVKM. V lost 3 bases and J 2 bases, leaving 7 bases between the germline ends. The CDR3 contains 13 residues. The CDR3 region is CASSFGQNYGYTF. The CDR3 nucleotides are TGTGCCAGCAGTTTTGGACAGAACTATGGCTACACCTTC.

The chain joins TRBV5-8 to TRBJ2-5, with unresolved D. The germline CDR1 and CDR2 sequences are SGHTS and YDEGEE. CDR3 length equals 11 residues. V was cut by 1 base and J by 5 bases, with 3 bases left in between. CDR3: CASSLQETQYF. In nucleotides, the CDR3 is TGTGCCAGCAGCTTGCAGGAGACCCAGTACTTC.

This chain links TRBV7-6 with TRBJ1-5; TRBD1 is a possible D gene (6 bases). Deletions cut 3 bases from V and 3 bases from J, with 9 bases between. This CDR3 region has 14 residues. The germline V gene encodes CDR1 SGHVS and CDR2 FNYEAQ. CDR3 in DNA: TGTGCCAGCAGCTTGTCAGGGGTCAATCAGCCCCAGCATTTT. It yields the protein CASSLSGVNQPQHF.

The chain employs TRBV28 and TRBJ1-3, with D possibly TRBD1 on 6 matching bases. The CDR3 consists of 14 residues. Germline values: CDR1 MDHEN, CDR2 SYDVKM. This CDR3 reads CVTSPGQSGNTIYF. CDR3 bases: TGTGTAACGTCCCCCGGACAGTCTGGAAACACCATATATTTT.